These 11 T cell receptor beta chains came from one sample sequenced in a study of blood T cell repertoires in COVID-19. The assay was immunoSEQ multiplex PCR, and TCRdb's table has in-frame clones only and misses some. Among some 250,000 clones listed, about 86% were seen once. Material: peripheral blood. The receptors shown here come from a woman aged 30 to 39 who had recovered from COVID-19.

The rearrangement uses TRBV7-9 and TRBJ2-2; TRBD1 matches at 7 bases. The CDR3 contains 15 residues. The V gene's germline CDR1 is SEHNR and CDR2 FQNEAQ (reference sequence). With V trimmed by 5 bases and J by 0 bases, 3 bases remained unmatched. The CDR3 nucleotides read TGTGCCAGCAGCCCCGGGACAGCGAACACCGGGGAGCTGTTTTTT. Translated, it gives CASSPGTANTGELFF.

The V gene is TRBV19, the J gene TRBJ2-7; 7 nucleotides line up with TRBD1. Losses at the gene ends were 3 bases for V and 3 bases for J; bases not matched to a gene: 8. The CDR3 extends over 15 amino acids. Germline loops: CDR1 LNHDA, CDR2 SQIVND (reference sequence). The chain's CDR3 is CASSISTGLYYEQYF. The CDR3 coding sequence is TGTGCCAGTAGTATCTCGACAGGGCTGTACTACGAGCAGTACTTC.

V gene TRBV5-8 combines with J gene TRBJ1-5, with 9 bases identical to TRBD1. V was clipped by 2 bases and J by 2 bases; unmatched bases: 8. The CDR3 runs to 17 residues. Germline CDR1 and CDR2: SGHTS and YDEGEE. The CDR3 is CASSFDRGVSGNQPQHF. The CDR3 DNA sequence: TGTGCCAGCAGCTTTGACAGGGGGGTATCAGGCAATCAGCCCCAGCATTTT.

The rearrangement joins TRBV12-5 to TRBJ2-5; tentatively, D is TRBD2 (6 bases). V shed 5 bases and J shed 5 bases, with 6 bases lying between them. Germline CDR1 is LGHNT and CDR2 is FRNRAP. CDR3 length equals 11 residues. This CDR3 reads CASGRGETQYF. The CDR3 DNA reads as TGTGCTAGTGGTCGGGGGGAGACCCAGTACTTC.

The chain couples TRBV7-2 to TRBJ2-3, with D tentatively TRBD1 (5 bases). The germline CDR1 and CDR2 sequences are SGHTA and FQGNSA. The CDR3 spans 13 residues. V was trimmed by 5 bases and J by 3 bases, leaving 9 bases between them. CDR3 coding DNA: TGTGCCAGCAGCACCCCAGGGACAGATACGCAGTATTTT. Translated, it gives CASSTPGTDTQYF.

The chain uses TRBV4-1 and TRBJ1-3; D perhaps matches TRBD1 (5 bases). Germline CDR1 MGHRA, CDR2 YSYEKL. Between the trimmed V and J ends, which lost 2 bases and 3 bases, there was a span of 17 bases. This CDR3 has 17 amino acids. The CDR3 nucleotides read TGCGCCAGCAGCCAACCTCCGGGGAGGGGCCGTGGAAACACCATATATTTT. It translates to CASSQPPGRGRGNTIYF.

V and J are TRBV7-6 and TRBJ2-7; tentatively, D is TRBD1 (5 bases). The ends were cut back, 5 bases at V and 3 bases at J, with 20 bases in the middle. This CDR3 has 16 residues. CDR1 is SGHVS and CDR2 is FNYEAQ in the germline V gene. The CDR3 DNA follows: TGTGCCAGCAGCCTATACCCACAAGGGGCATTCTACGAGCAGTACTTC. Protein: CASSLYPQGAFYEQYF.

The chain recombines TRBV2 with TRBJ2-5, with D perhaps TRBD1 (5 bases). Trimming shortened V by 7 bases and J by 4 bases, and 10 bases separated the two germline ends. Germline V CDR1 and CDR2: SNHLY, FYNNEI. The CDR3 contains 12 residues. Here the CDR3 DNA reads TGTGCCAGCACCCTAAGGGGAGAGACCCAGTACTTC. It yields the protein CASTLRGETQYF.

J is TRBJ1-1 and V is TRBV4-2; D gene ambiguous. In germline, CDR1 is LGHNA, CDR2 YNFKEQ. The V end lost 2 bases, the J end lost 2 bases, and 15 bases lay between the germline ends. The CDR3 extends over 16 amino acids. The CDR3 coding sequence is TGTGCCAGCAGCCAATACCCTAAAGGAGTTAACACTGAAGCTTTCTTT. It is translated as CASSQYPKGVNTEAFF.

This chain connects TRBV29-1 to TRBJ2-7; the match to TRBD1 covers 9 bases. With V trimmed by 7 bases and J by 3 bases, 10 bases remained unmatched. This CDR3 has 14 residues. CDR1 is SQVTM and CDR2 is ANQGSEA in the germline V gene. Written as DNA, the CDR3 is TGCAGCGCTCGACCGGGACAGGGCCTCTACGAGCAGTACTTC. Protein product: CSARPGQGLYEQYF.

CDR3 in DNA: TGTGCCAGCAGCCAATCGGGGGGGTCGGGTTCCAATGAGCAGTTCTTC. Translating gives CASSQSGGSGSNEQFF. This chain links TRBV11-3 with TRBJ2-1; 8 bases are a match to TRBD2. The CDR3 runs to 16 residues. V shed 5 bases and J 6 bases; nucleotides not matched to a gene: 12. Per the germline V gene, CDR1 is SGHNT and CDR2 is YENEEA.